This T cell receptor beta chain is from a study of T cell clonotyping in hematopoietic cell transplantation. Study-wide results and caveats: Higher Inverse Simpson Index values in graft donor and pretransplant recipient predicted broader posttransplant TCR diversity. Pathologically expanded recipient clonotypes increased progressively from day 30 to day 180 as diversity fell.

This clone has just a few counts. The antigen is undetermined. Samples: about 28 days before transplant, then days 30, 100 and 180 after. The protocol was immunoSEQ multiplex PCR, while the TCRdb copy is restricted to in-frame clones and leaves out a portion. The data hold about 14,000 clones, with around 84% observed a single time. The specimen comprised PBMCs, sampled 100 days after allogeneic stem cell transplant. The receptor was isolated from a male patient aged 50 or older who had an allogeneic stem cell transplant from an unrelated donor, so T cells may come from the graft donor. Some clones in this sample may be carry-over from other donors' samples.

CDR3 coding DNA: TGTGCCAGCAGCGTATTAGGCAGGGGTAGGGGTGAGCAGTTCTTC. Encoded protein: CASSVLGRGRGEQFF. The V gene is TRBV9, the J gene TRBJ2-1; TRBD1 might be the D (6 bases). V lost 1 base and J 9 bases, leaving 17 bases between the germline ends. The germline V gene has CDR1 SGDLS and CDR2 YYNGEE. The CDR3 sequence is 15 residues long.